This entry is about one TCR beta chain. The data derive from a study of low-dose radiotherapy and immunotherapy resistance in tumors. Study-wide background: The regimen for patients comprised intravenous nivolumab 240 mg every two weeks plus intravenous ipilimumab 1 mg/kg every six weeks. Study patients were administered oral aspirin at 300 mg daily for four cycles from cycle 1 day 1.

Primers used for first-strand cDNA, a TRAV- and TRBV-specific set, covered both alpha and beta chains. Amplification of TCRs used a constant-region primer and V-primer adapter for roughly 20 PCR cycles. Each CDR3 protein gets one entry after TCRdb re-called the reads with MiXCR. The sample has fewer than 90,000 distinct CDR3 sequences, around 29% seen once. Time point specified: before trial treatment. The specimen comprised PBMCs, sampled before treatment. This TCR was sampled from a female donor with ovarian cancer.

CDR3 amino acids: CASRGRGARAEQYF. In DNA, the CDR3 is TGTGCCAGTAGAGGGCGGGGGGCGCGCGCCGAGCAGTACTTC. The chain combines TRBV9 with TRBJ2-7, with 8 bases lining up with TRBD2. After removal of 8 bases from V and 6 bases from J, the junction contained 13 bases not matched to a gene. Germline-derived CDR1 and CDR2 are SGDLS and YYNGEE. This CDR3 comprises 14 residues.